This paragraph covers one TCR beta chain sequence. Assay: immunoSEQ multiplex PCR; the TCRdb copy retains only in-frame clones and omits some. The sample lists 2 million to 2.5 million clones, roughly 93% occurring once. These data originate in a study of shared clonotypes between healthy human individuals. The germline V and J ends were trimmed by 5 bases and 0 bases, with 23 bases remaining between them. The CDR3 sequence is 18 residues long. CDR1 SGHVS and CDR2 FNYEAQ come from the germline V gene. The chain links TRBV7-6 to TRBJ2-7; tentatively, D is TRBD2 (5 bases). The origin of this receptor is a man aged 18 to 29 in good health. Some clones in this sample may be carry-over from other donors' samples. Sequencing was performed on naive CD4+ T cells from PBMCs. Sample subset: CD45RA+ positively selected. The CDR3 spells CASSPPQRGSPYSYEQYF. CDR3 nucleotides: TGTGCCAGCAGCCCACCACAGCGAGGGAGCCCATACTCCTACGAGCAGTACTTC.